The 3 T cell receptor beta chains below come from one sample, sequenced in a study of vaccination and CD4 T cells after COVID-19 (dated 2022 in TCRdb). Antigen specificity for these receptors is unknown. Explained via the paper, the treatment or condition label denotes: approximately 9-day PBMC culture with coronavirus spike peptide pools or control peptides (ViraFEST assay). CD4+ T cells from unexposed donors were collected before the COVID-19 pandemic (2011-2018). Library preparation employed PCR. TCRdb records Illumina iSeq 100 as the sequencer. At the Johns Hopkins FTIC core, DNA from the cultured CD4+ T cells underwent TCR sequencing with the Oncomine TCR Beta short-read assay. The QIAamp micro DNA kit was used to extract genomic DNA from the cultured CD4+ T cells. The raw public data were reprocessed by TCRdb itself: fastp quality trimming at Q25, MiXCR clonotype calling, in-frame beta chains only. Each entry merges the rows of one CDR3 protein and shows their most common DNA and genes. This sample comprises 6,200 or so distinct CDR3 sequences, around 33% of them detected only once. The ten most abundant clones make up 38% of the sample.

The source material was CD4+ T cells from blood, cultured in vitro. The receptor set was obtained from a human donor in good health.

This clonotype appeared a single time. The rearrangement uses TRBV14 and TRBJ2-7; tentative D call: TRBD1 (6 bases). This CDR3 has 16 amino acids. CDR1 is SGHDN, CDR2 FVKESK, per germline. Between the trimmed V and J ends, which lost 3 bases and 3 bases, there was a span of 18 bases. CDR3 sequence reads: CASSQVSDRYNYEQYF. The CDR3 bases are TGTGCCAGCAGCCAGGTTTCCGACAGGTATAACTACGAGCAGTACTTC.

By frequency in the sample, this clonotype is medium-sized. This rearrangement joins TRBV15 to TRBJ1-1; no reliable D call. Deletions cut 0 bases from V and 4 bases from J, with 12 bases between. The CDR3 has 15 amino acids. Per the germline V gene, CDR1 is LNHNV and CDR2 is YYDKDF (reference sequence). CDR3 DNA sequence: TGTGCCACCAGCAGAGATCCGGGTATGGGCACTGAAGCTTTCTTT. Residues: CATSRDPGMGTEAFF.

On this clonotype itself: The missing conserved phenylalanine or tryptophan at the end of this CDR3 makes a read error likely. This rearrangement joins TRBV18 to TRBJ1-1; D unclear. V was pared by 1 base and J by 1 base, with 16 bases between. CDR3 size: 17 residues. Germline V CDR1 and CDR2: KGHSH, LQKENI. The CDR3 loop is CASSPLPSKVGNTEAFL. In DNA, the CDR3 is TGTGCCAGCTCACCACTTCCTAGCAAGGTGGGGAACACTGAAGCTTTCTTA.